This is a list of T cell receptor beta chains from one sample in a study of blood T cell repertoires in COVID-19. This table comes from immunoSEQ multiplex PCR, and its TCRdb copy is limited to in-frame clones, with some not included. The table records about 57,000 clones, roughly four fifths of them present only once. The sequencing sample was made of peripheral blood. The source is an elderly woman with acute or convalescent COVID-19. CDR3s include the opening cysteine and the closing phenylalanine or tryptophan. A D gene is named only where the DNA matches it firmly. Part of the rows lack a size; the others show once, few, many or a class for expanded clones.

.	.	TRBV12-2	TRBJ2-1	TGTGCAAGTCGCTTAGGAGCGGGGCCCCCTAATGAGCAGTTCTTC	CASRLGAGPPNEQFF
.	.	TRBV7-2	TRBJ1-5	TGTGCCAGCAGCTTACTGAGCAATCAGCCCCAGCATTTT	CASSLLSNQPQHF
.	TRBD1	TRBV2	TRBJ1-5	TGTGCCAGCAGTGGACCGGGGACAGGAGTTAGCAATCAGCCCCAGCATTTT	CASSGPGTGVSNQPQHF
.	.	TRBV21-1	TRBJ1-1	TGTGCCAGCAGCAAAGTCGGGGGGAGGATGAACACTGAAGCTTTCTTT	CASSKVGGRMNTEAFF
once	TRBD2	TRBV6-5	TRBJ2-7	TGTGCCAGCAGGACGGGGGGGGGTTACGAGCAGTACTTC	CASRTGGGYEQYF
.	TRBD1	TRBV9	TRBJ2-1	TGTGCCAGCAGCGGCCGGGACAGCATCTCCAATGAGCAGTTCTTC	CASSGRDSISNEQFF
.	.	TRBV29-1	TRBJ1-4	TGCAGCGTCGGGAGCGGGAGTACGGCGGAAAAACTGTTTTTT	CSVGSGSTAEKLFF
.	.	TRBV12-2	TRBJ2-7	TGTGCAAGTCTCCCCCCAGGGGATTACGAGCAGTACTTC	CASLPPGDYEQYF
.	.	TRBV6-5	TRBJ1-1	TGTGCCAGCAGCTCCTCGGGAGGGAACACTGAAGCTTTCTTT	CASSSSGGNTEAFF
.	.	TRBV19	TRBJ2-2	TGTGCTTCCCAGGCGATTATCACCGGGGAGCTGTTTTTT	CASQAIITGELFF
.	.	TRBV19	TRBJ2-5	TGTGCCAGTAGTACCGGACGCGGGGAGACCCAGTACTTC	CASSTGRGETQYF
once	.	TRBV6-5	TRBJ2-5	TGTGCCAGCAGTCTCGGCTGGTCAGGGGAAGAGACCCAGTACTTC	CASSLGWSGEETQYF
once	TRBD1	TRBV5-4	TRBJ1-2	TGTGCCAGCAGCCCCGGGATGGGACAGGGTTATGGCTACACCTTC	CASSPGMGQGYGYTF
once	.	TRBV5-1	TRBJ2-5	TGCGCCAGCAGCCTGACAGCAAAAGAGACCCAGTACTTC	CASSLTAKETQYF
.	TRBD1	TRBV19	TRBJ2-7	TGTGCCAACCTTAACCGGGACAGGGCCGACTACGAGCAGTACTTC	CANLNRDRADYEQYF
.	.	TRBV28	TRBJ1-2	TGTGCCAGCAGTTTGGGGACACCCCGGCGGGGCTACACCTTC	CASSLGTPRRGYTF
.	.	TRBV30	TRBJ2-2	TGTGCCTGGAGCGAGCCAAGTGGGAGCCGTGCCGGGGAGCTGTTTTTT	CAWSEPSGSRAGELFF
.	.	TRBV30	TRBJ2-7	TGTGCCTGGAGTCCCACCCCGGCTAGCTGGCAGTACTTC	CAWSPTPASWQYF
once	.	TRBV11-2	TRBJ1-5	TGTGCCAGCAGTTCTGGATACTACAATCAGCCCCAGCATTTT	CASSSGYYNQPQHF
.	TRBD2	TRBV2	TRBJ2-2	TGTGCCAGCAGGGGGGGACTAGCACTCACCGGGGAGCTGTTTTTT	CASRGGLALTGELFF
.	TRBD2	TRBV11-2	TRBJ2-1	TGTGCCAGCAGCCCCGGACTAGCATATTACAATGAGCAGTTCTTC	CASSPGLAYYNEQFF
few	.	TRBV4-2	TRBJ2-1	TGTGCCAGCAGCGAAGGGCCTAGGTTAGTCAATGAGCAGTTCTTC	CASSEGPRLVNEQFF
.	.	TRBV6-5	TRBJ2-3	TGTGCCAGCAGTTACGGTCGGGGGGCCACAGATACGCAGTATTTT	CASSYGRGATDTQYF
.	TRBD1	TRBV18	TRBJ2-5	TGTGCCAGCTCTCTTGACAGGGTTCAAGAGACCCAGTACTTC	CASSLDRVQETQYF
.	.	TRBV2	TRBJ1-2	TGTGCCAGCTGGGGTACAGGTAATGGCTACACCTTC	CASWGTGNGYTF
medium-sized	TRBD1	TRBV19	TRBJ2-1	TGTGCCAGTAGTCGTCCGGGACAGGGGTGGACTCTTGGACCGTACAATGAGCAGTTCTTC	CASSRPGQGWTLGPYNEQFF
.	.	TRBV11-2	TRBJ2-2	TGTGCCAGCAGCTTTTCGGGTTTAAACACCGGGGAGCTGTTTTTT	CASSFSGLNTGELFF
.	.	TRBV19	TRBJ1-2	TGTGCCAGTAGTAGTACGGGGCCCGGGGGATACTATGGCTACACCTTC	CASSSTGPGGYYGYTF
.	.	TRBV7-8	TRBJ2-1	TGTGCCAGCAGCTTAGTGGCGGGGGCCCTAAACAATGAGCAGTTCTTC	CASSLVAGALNNEQFF
.	.	TRBV15	TRBJ1-1	TGTGCCACCAGCAGAGCCCCAGGATGGATGAACACTGAAGCTTTCTTT	CATSRAPGWMNTEAFF
.	TRBD1	TRBV5-1	TRBJ2-5	TGCGCCAGCAGCCAGGACAGGGTACGAGGGGGGGAGACCCAGTACTTC	CASSQDRVRGGETQYF
.	TRBD1	TRBV2	TRBJ2-3	TGTGCCAGCAGTGCAGGGACAGCCACAGATACGCAGTATTTT	CASSAGTATDTQYF
.	TRBD1	TRBV11-3	TRBJ2-1	TGTGCCAGCAGCCTAGGGCCTGGACAGGGCAATGAGCAGTTCTTC	CASSLGPGQGNEQFF
.	TRBD1	TRBV20-1	TRBJ2-7	TGCAGTGCTAGTACGGGACAGGGAAGCGTCTCCCGCTACGAGCAGTACTTC	CSASTGQGSVSRYEQYF
.	.	TRBV28	TRBJ1-1	TGTGCCGCGCGGGACCGCTACGAGCAAGCTTTCTTT	CAARDRYEQAFF
once	TRBD2	TRBV6-2/TRBV6-3	TRBJ2-7	TGTGCCAGCAGTTACACCCGGACTAGCGGGAGGGACGAGCAGTACTTC	CASSYTRTSGRDEQYF
.	TRBD2	TRBV5-1	TRBJ2-5	TGCGCCAGCAGCTTAGGAGCGGGAGTCCCAGAGACCCAGTACTTC	CASSLGAGVPETQYF
.	TRBD2	TRBV10-3	TRBJ2-1	TGTGCCATCAGTGAGTCGACGTCGCGGGGGGCGTCCGATGAGCAGTTCTTC	CAISESTSRGASDEQFF
.	.	TRBV5-1	TRBJ2-5	TGCGCCAGCAGCCCGGGGACTGAAGAGACCCAGTACTTC	CASSPGTEETQYF
.	.	TRBV5-1	TRBJ2-5	TGCGCCAGCAGCTTCACCTGGACAGCCCAACGGGAGACCCAGTACTTC	CASSFTWTAQRETQYF
.	TRBD1	TRBV7-9	TRBJ1-5	TGTGCCAGCAGCAATGGACAGGGGGGGTGGAATCAGCCCCAGCATTTT	CASSNGQGGWNQPQHF
.	.	TRBV7-9	TRBJ1-2	TGTGCCAGCAGCTTAGATAGTAGCGGCTTGAGCTACACCTTC	CASSLDSSGLSYTF
few	.	TRBV14	TRBJ2-1	TGTGCCAGCAGCCGACTGGCGTCAGATTTCAATGAGCAGTTCTTC	CASSRLASDFNEQFF
.	.	TRBV28	TRBJ1-2	TGTGCCAGCAGCTCGGTCAACTATGGCTACACCTTC	CASSSVNYGYTF
.	TRBD1	TRBV2	TRBJ1-2	TGTGCCAGCACTGGGTTTGGGACAGGGGGCGACTACACCTTC	CASTGFGTGGDYTF
.	TRBD1	TRBV27	TRBJ1-4	TGTGCCAGCAGAAGGACAGGGTGGAATGAAAAACTGTTTTTT	CASRRTGWNEKLFF
.	TRBD2	TRBV11-2	TRBJ2-5	TGTGCCAGCAGAGTGACGGGGGGGCCAGAGACCCAGTACTTC	CASRVTGGPETQYF
.	TRBD1	TRBV4-1	TRBJ2-7	TGCGCCAGCAGCCCAGGGACAGGGGGATACTACGAGCAGTACTTC	CASSPGTGGYYEQYF
once	TRBD1	TRBV27	TRBJ2-7	TGTGCCAGCAGTACTAGTAGGGGGCTTACTACTGACGAGCAGTACTTC	CASSTSRGLTTDEQYF
.	.	TRBV28	TRBJ1-2	TGTGCCAGCAGCCTGACTGGGTGGAGGACCGATTTCTATGGCTACACCTTC	CASSLTGWRTDFYGYTF
once	TRBD2	TRBV30	TRBJ2-5	TGTGCCTGGAGTGAAGTAGCGGGAGTACGGGAGACCCAGTACTTC	CAWSEVAGVRETQYF
.	TRBD2	TRBV5-1	TRBJ2-1	TGCGCCAGCAGCCCTACTAGCGGATTATACAATGAGCAGTTCTTC	CASSPTSGLYNEQFF
.	TRBD2	TRBV6-5	TRBJ2-1	TGTGCCAGCAAGACTAGCGGGGGTATCTATGAGCAGTTCTTC	CASKTSGGIYEQFF
.	TRBD1	TRBV5-4	TRBJ1-1	TGTGCCAGCACCCAGGGACAGATGAACACTGAAGCTTTCTTT	CASTQGQMNTEAFF
.	.	TRBV15	TRBJ2-5	TGTGCCACCAGCAGAGCCCTACACAGGGACCAAGAGACCCAGTACTTC	CATSRALHRDQETQYF
.	.	TRBV19	TRBJ2-5	TGTGCCAGTAGTAATTATGACGGTCCCGGGGCCCAGTACTTC	CASSNYDGPGAQYF
.	TRBD1	TRBV6-5	TRBJ2-7	TGTGCCAGCAGAGGGGGCCCCTACGAGCAGTACTTC	CASRGGPYEQYF
.	TRBD1	TRBV19	TRBJ1-1	TGTGCCAGTAGGGGGCCCCAGGGGGCGCGGGAAGCTTTCTTT	CASRGPQGAREAFF
.	.	TRBV19	TRBJ1-1	TGTGCCAGTAGTAGGGGGGAGGGGACTGAAGCTTTCTTT	CASSRGEGTEAFF
.	TRBD1	TRBV14	TRBJ2-1	TGTGCCAGCAGCGCTCGGACAGGGGCTACGACCTACAATGAGCAGTTCTTC	CASSARTGATTYNEQFF